The 7 T cell receptor beta chains in this list originate from one sample, sequenced in a study of blood T cell repertoires in COVID-19 (dated by TCRdb to 2018 to 2021). Receptors were amplified or captured by the immunoSEQ multiplex PCR assay. TCRdb took over this immuneACCESS table, retaining in-frame rearrangements with V and J assigned. Such tables are incomplete; in checked studies, under half of the missing clones stem from an unresolved V gene, and the remainder is unexplained. The sample profile shows approximately 330,000 clones; about 91% of them were found once. Clones ranked in the top ten supply around 9.9% of the sample. The specimen was peripheral blood. The receptors come from a man younger than 45 with COVID-19, enrolled during active disease.

This sequence joins TRBV5-1 and TRBJ2-1, with 9 bases identical to TRBD2. Looked up from germline, CDR1 is SGHRS and CDR2 is YFSETQ. The CDR3 length is 14 residues. With 4 bases clipped from V and 10 bases from J, the junction kept 9 bases outside the gene matches. Here the CDR3 DNA reads TGCGCCAGCAGCGGCTGGACTAGCGCCAAAGAGCAGTTCTTC. It yields the protein CASSGWTSAKEQFF.

This chain joins TRBV5-8 and TRBJ2-1; TRBD2 agrees at 15 bases. V lost 2 bases to trimming and J lost 6 bases; unmatched junction nucleotides: 6. Per germline, CDR1 SGHTS and CDR2 YDEGEE. CDR3 length: 17 residues. The CDR3 region is CASSFSWTSGGANEQFF. The CDR3 nucleotides are TGTGCCAGCAGCTTCTCCTGGACTAGCGGGGGGGCCAATGAGCAGTTCTTC.

This chain uses TRBV5-4 with TRBJ2-1, with 13 bases aligning to TRBD2. V shed 4 bases, J shed 7 bases, and the junction held 5 bases outside the gene matches. The germline V gene has CDR1 SGHNT and CDR2 YYREEE (reference sequence). This CDR3 comprises 15 residues. Here the CDR3 reads CASSRTSGSINEQFF. CDR3 bases: TGTGCCAGCAGCCGGACTAGCGGGAGTATAAATGAGCAGTTCTTC.

The rearrangement uses TRBV6-5 and TRBJ2-7, with TRBD2 matching over 10 bases. Germline V CDR1 and CDR2: MNHEY, SVGAGI. With V trimmed by 6 bases and J by 3 bases, 8 bases remained unmatched. The CDR3 covers 15 residues. Here the CDR3 reads CASSRPGTSDYEQYF. The CDR3 bases are TGTGCCAGCAGCAGACCCGGGACTAGCGACTACGAGCAGTACTTC.

This clone has a handful of counts. The V and J genes are TRBV7-9 and TRBJ2-5, with 8 bases fitting TRBD1. The CDR3 length is 14 residues. CDR1 is SEHNR and CDR2 is FQNEAQ in the germline V gene (reference sequence). V lost 6 bases to trimming and J lost 3 bases; unmatched junction nucleotides: 6. For the CDR3, the DNA is TGTGCCAGCAGTATCCAGGGGGCCGAAGAGACCCAGTACTTC. Amino acids: CASSIQGAEETQYF.

This clone was observed a handful of times. The chain links TRBV3-1 (or the pseudogene TRBV3-2) to TRBJ1-2, with D perhaps matching TRBD1 (5 bases). Germline CDR1 reads LGHDT; CDR2 reads YNNKEL (reference sequence). Deletions cut 4 bases from V and 3 bases from J, with 24 bases between. The CDR3 is made up of 18 amino acids. The CDR3 is CASSPPGMAGWSDYGYTF. The CDR3 coding sequence is TGTGCCAGCAGCCCTCCAGGGATGGCAGGGTGGTCGGACTATGGCTACACCTTC.

This rearrangement joins TRBV24-1 to TRBJ2-5, with 7 bases lining up with TRBD1. The trim removed 7 bases at V and 0 bases at J, leaving 10 bases unmatched. Germline lookup yields CDR1 KGHDR and CDR2 SFDVKD. CDR3 length equals 16 residues. The CDR3 reads CATSRTGTANQETQYF. The CDR3 DNA is TGTGCCACCAGCCGAACCGGGACAGCAAACCAAGAGACCCAGTACTTC.